This is a list of T cell receptor beta chains from one sample in a study of response to subunit inactivated influenza vaccine. TCRdb reprocessed the RT-PCR reads with MiXCR, giving one entry per CDR3 protein. The sample has 400,000 to 650,000 distinct CDR3 sequences; 7.2% are singletons. The sequencing used PBMCs from blood, collected less than 30 months after vaccination. The receptors originated from a man aged 45 to 75 who received an inactivated influenza vaccine. CDR3s include the opening cysteine and the closing phenylalanine or tryptophan. D genes are given only for firm matches. Clone size is stated in some rows and not others, as once, few, many or a class when expanded.

d_call: -
clone_size: few
v_call: TRBV5-1
j_call: TRBJ1-1
cdr3_nt: TGCGCCAGCAGCTTGGAGGTCAGTTCTATCGCTGAAGCTTTCTTT
cdr3_aa: CASSLEVSSIAEAFF

d_call: TRBD2
clone_size: few
v_call: TRBV29-1
j_call: TRBJ2-1
cdr3_nt: TGCAGCGTTGTGTTTATAGCGGGAGGACGGAATGAGCAGTTCTTC
cdr3_aa: CSVVFIAGGRNEQFF

d_call: TRBD1
clone_size: -
v_call: TRBV7-9
j_call: TRBJ2-2
cdr3_nt: TGTGCCAGCAGCCACGGACAGGGGGCGAACACCGGGGAGCTGTTTTTT
cdr3_aa: CASSHGQGANTGELFF

d_call: -
clone_size: -
v_call: TRBV11-2
j_call: TRBJ1-1
cdr3_nt: TGTGCCAGCAGCTTAAGGCTTTTCGGGGTGGCTGAAGCTTTCTTT
cdr3_aa: CASSLRLFGVAEAFF

d_call: TRBD1
clone_size: -
v_call: TRBV6-2/TRBV6-3
j_call: TRBJ2-2
cdr3_nt: TGTGCCAGCAGTCATCACAGGGGGCGCGGCGGCACCGGGGAGCTGTTTTTT
cdr3_aa: CASSHHRGRGGTGELFF

d_call: TRBD1
clone_size: many
v_call: TRBV15
j_call: TRBJ1-2
cdr3_nt: TGTGCCACCAGCAGGCCCCCGGACAGGGGAGTTGGCTACACCTTC
cdr3_aa: CATSRPPDRGVGYTF

d_call: -
clone_size: few
v_call: TRBV29-1
j_call: TRBJ2-5
cdr3_nt: TGCAGCGTTGGTTTTGCAATACTCCAAGAGACCCAGTACTTC
cdr3_aa: CSVGFAILQETQYF

d_call: -
clone_size: few
v_call: TRBV11-1
j_call: TRBJ2-1
cdr3_nt: TGTACCATCAATCCCAGTTACAGGGAAGGATATGGCAATGAGCAGTTCTTC
cdr3_aa: CTINPSYREGYGNEQFF

d_call: -
clone_size: many
v_call: TRBV7-2
j_call: TRBJ2-5
cdr3_nt: TGTGCCAGCAGCCCAGAAGGAGCTAGGACCCAGTACTTC
cdr3_aa: CASSPEGARTQYF

d_call: -
clone_size: -
v_call: TRBV7-8
j_call: TRBJ2-1
cdr3_nt: TGTGCCAGCAGCTCCAACGGCCGACCCTACAATGAGCAGTTCTTC
cdr3_aa: CASSSNGRPYNEQFF